The T cell receptor beta chain described here comes from a study of human T cells and chemical hapten exposure. Overall study context: Mostly female patients had alopecia areata, totalis or universalis.

Via MiXCR, TCRdb re-called the RACE reads, giving one row per CDR3 protein. The table lists 70,000 or so distinct CDR3 sequences, 8.5% to 14% of them singletons. Many counts were recorded for this clonotype. Its antigen is undetermined. This sample's time point: patch test 3, about 24 weeks after DPC sensitization. Treatment given: therapeutic diphenylcyclopropenone sensitization with weekly scalp DPC. Total RNA was isolated from unfractionated whole blood. Between the trimmed V and J ends, which lost 8 bases and 2 bases, there was a span of 19 bases. CDR3 length equals 15 residues. CDR1 is MNHEY, CDR2 SVGEGT, per germline. Overall study results and limits: All donors were alopecia patients, so their immunity may differ from that of healthy people. Counts of expanded TCRs (at PT1) showed a positive correlation with patch test score.

The chain uses TRBV6-2 or TRBV6-3 and TRBJ2-7; D could derive from TRBD1 or TRBD2 (6 bases each). The sequence derives from a woman aged 45-59 years with alopecia areata. Some clones in this sample may be carry-over from other donors' samples. The material sequenced was whole blood, taken in connection with sensitization to the hapten diphenylcyclopropenone (DPC). Here the CDR3 reads CASQDMPGATYEQYF. The CDR3 DNA sequence: TGTGCCAGCCAAGATATGCCGGGGGCTACCTACGAGCAGTACTTC.